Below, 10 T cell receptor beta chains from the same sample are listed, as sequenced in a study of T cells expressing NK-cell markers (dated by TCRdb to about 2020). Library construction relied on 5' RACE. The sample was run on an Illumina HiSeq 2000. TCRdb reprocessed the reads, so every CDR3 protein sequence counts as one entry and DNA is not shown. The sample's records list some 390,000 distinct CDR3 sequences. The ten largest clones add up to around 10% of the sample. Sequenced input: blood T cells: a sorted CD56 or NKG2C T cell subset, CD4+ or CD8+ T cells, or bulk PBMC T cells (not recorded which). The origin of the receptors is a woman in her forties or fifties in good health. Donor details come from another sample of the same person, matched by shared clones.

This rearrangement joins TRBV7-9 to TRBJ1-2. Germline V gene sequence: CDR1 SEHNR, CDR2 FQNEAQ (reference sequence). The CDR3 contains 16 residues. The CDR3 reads CASSLGPQFTPYGYTF.

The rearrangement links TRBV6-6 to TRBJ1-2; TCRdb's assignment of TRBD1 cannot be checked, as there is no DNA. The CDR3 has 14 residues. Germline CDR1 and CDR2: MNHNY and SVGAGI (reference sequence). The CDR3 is CASSLGTGRYGYTF.

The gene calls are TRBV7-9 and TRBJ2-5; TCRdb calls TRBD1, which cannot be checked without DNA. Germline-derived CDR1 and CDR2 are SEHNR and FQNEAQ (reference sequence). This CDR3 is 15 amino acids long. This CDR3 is CASSRDGTHQETQYF.

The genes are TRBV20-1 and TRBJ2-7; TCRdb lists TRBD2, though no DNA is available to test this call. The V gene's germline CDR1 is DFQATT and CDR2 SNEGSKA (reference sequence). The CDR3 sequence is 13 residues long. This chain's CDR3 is CSVRTSGKYEQYF.

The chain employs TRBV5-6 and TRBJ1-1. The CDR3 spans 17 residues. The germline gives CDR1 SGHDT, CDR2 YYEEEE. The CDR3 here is CASSATGTPFWGTEAFF.

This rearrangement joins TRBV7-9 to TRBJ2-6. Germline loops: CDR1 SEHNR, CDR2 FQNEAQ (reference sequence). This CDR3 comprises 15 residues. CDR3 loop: CASSSTDSGANVLTF.

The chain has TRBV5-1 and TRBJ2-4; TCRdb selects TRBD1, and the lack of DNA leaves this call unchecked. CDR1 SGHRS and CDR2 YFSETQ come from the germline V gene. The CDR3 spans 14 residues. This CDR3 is CASSLEEGTPFQYF.

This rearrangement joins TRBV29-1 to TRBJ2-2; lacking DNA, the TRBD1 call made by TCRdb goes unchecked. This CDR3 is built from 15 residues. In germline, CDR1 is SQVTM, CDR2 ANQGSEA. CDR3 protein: CSARGARANTGELFF.

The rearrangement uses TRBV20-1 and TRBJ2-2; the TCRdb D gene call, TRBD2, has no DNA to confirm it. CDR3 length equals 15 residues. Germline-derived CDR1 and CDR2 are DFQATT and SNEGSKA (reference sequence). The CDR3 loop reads CSAGGASGSPGELFF.

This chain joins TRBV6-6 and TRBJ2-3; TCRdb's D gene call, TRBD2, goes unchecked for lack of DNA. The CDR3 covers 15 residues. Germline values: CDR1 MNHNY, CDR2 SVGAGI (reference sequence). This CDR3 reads CASSSGTSGRDTQYF.